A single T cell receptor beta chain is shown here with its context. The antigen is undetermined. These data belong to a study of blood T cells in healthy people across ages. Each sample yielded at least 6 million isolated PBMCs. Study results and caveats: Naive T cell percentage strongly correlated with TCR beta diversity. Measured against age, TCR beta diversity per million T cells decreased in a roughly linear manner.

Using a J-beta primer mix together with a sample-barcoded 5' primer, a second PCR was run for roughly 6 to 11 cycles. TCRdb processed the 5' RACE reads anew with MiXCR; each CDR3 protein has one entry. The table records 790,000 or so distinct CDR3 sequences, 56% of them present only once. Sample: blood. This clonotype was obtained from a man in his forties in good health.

The CDR3 DNA sequence: TGCAGTGCTTTTCAGGGGGCGGATCAGCCCCAGCATTTT. Its translation is CSAFQGADQPQHF. J is TRBJ1-5 and V is TRBV20-1, with 8 bases that match TRBD1. V dropped 5 bases and J dropped 5; count of bases not matched to a gene: 5. CDR1 is DFQATT, CDR2 SNEGSKA, per germline (reference sequence). The CDR3 length is 13 residues.